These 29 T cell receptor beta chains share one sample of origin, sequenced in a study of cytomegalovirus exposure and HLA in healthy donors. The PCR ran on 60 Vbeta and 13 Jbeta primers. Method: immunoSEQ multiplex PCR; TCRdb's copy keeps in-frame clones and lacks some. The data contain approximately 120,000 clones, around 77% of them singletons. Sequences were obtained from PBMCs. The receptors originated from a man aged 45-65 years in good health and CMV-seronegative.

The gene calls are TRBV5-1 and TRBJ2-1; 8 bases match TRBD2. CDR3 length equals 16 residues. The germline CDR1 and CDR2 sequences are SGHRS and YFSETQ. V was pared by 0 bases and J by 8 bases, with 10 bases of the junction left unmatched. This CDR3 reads CASSLALERELYEQFF. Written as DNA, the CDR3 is TGCGCCAGCAGCTTGGCCTTGGAGCGGGAGTTATATGAGCAGTTCTTC.

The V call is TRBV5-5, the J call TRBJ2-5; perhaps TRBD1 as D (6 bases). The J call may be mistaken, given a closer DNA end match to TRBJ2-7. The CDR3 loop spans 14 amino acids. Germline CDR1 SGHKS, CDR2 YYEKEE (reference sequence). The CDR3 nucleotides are TGTGCCAGCAGATACAGGGTTCAGTCCCACGAGCAGTACTTC. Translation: CASRYRVQSHEQYF.

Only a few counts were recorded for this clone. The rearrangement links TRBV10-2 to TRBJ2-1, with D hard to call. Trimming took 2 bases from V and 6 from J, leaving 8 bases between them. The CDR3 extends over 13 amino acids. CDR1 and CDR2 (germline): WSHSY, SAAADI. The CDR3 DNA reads TGCGCCAGCAGTGAGATGGCGGTCAATGAGCAGTTCTTC. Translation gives CASSEMAVNEQFF.

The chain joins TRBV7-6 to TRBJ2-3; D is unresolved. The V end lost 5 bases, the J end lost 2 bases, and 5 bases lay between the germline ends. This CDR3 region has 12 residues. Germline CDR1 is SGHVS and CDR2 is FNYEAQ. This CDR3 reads CASSGATDTQYF. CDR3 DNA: TGTGCCAGCAGCGGAGCCACAGATACGCAGTATTTT.

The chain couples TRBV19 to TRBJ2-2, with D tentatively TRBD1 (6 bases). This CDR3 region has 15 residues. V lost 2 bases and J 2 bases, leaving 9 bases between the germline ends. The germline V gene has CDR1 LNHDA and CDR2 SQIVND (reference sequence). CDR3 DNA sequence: TGTGCCAGTAGTATATGGGGACAAAACACCGGGGAGCTGTTTTTT. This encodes CASSIWGQNTGELFF.

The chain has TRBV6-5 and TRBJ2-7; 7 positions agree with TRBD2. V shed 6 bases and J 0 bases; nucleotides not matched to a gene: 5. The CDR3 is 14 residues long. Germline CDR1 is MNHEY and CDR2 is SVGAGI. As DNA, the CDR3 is TGTGCCAGCAGATCGGGACTATCCTCCTACGAGCAGTACTTC. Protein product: CASRSGLSSYEQYF.

CDR3 DNA: TGTGCCAGTAGTAAGCCTGGGGACTTCACCGGGGAGCTGTTTTTT. This encodes CASSKPGDFTGELFF. This chain connects TRBV19 to TRBJ2-2; D is perhaps TRBD2 (6 bases). The germline CDR1 and CDR2 sequences are LNHDA and SQIVND (reference sequence). The CDR3 is 15 amino acids. V lost 4 bases, J lost 4 bases, and 13 bases lay in between.

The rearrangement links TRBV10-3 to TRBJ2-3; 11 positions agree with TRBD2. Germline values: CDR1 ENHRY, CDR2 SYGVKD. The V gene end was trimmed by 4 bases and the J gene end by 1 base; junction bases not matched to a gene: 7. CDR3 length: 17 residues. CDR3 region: CAISVSLGLAGTDTQYF. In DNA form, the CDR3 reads TGTGCCATCAGTGTTAGTCTGGGACTAGCGGGCACAGATACGCAGTATTTT.

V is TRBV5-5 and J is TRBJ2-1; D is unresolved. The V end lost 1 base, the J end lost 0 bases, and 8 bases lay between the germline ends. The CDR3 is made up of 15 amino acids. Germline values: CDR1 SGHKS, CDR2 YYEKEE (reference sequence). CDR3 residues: CASSLMPSSYNEQFF. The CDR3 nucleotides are TGTGCCAGCAGCTTGATGCCGAGCTCCTACAATGAGCAGTTCTTC. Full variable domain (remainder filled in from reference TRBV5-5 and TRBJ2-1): DAGVTQSPTHLIKTRGQQVTLRCSPISGHKSVSWYQQVLGQGPQFIFQYYEKEERGRGNFPDRFSARQFPNYSSELNVNALLLGDSALYLCASSLMPSSYNEQFFGPGTRLTVL.

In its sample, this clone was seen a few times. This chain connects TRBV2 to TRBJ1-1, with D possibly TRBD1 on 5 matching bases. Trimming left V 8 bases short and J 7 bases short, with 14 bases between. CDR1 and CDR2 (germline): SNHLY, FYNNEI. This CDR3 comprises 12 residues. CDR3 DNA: TGTGCCAGCTCTAAGGAGACAGTTGAAGCTTTCTTT. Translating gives CASSKETVEAFF.

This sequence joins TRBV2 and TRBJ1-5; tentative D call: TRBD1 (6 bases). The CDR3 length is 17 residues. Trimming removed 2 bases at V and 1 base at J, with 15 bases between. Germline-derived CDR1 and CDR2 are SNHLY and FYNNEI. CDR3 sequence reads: CASSERGAGVSNQPQHF. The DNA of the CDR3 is TGTGCCAGCAGTGAACGAGGGGCAGGGGTGAGCAATCAGCCCCAGCATTTT.

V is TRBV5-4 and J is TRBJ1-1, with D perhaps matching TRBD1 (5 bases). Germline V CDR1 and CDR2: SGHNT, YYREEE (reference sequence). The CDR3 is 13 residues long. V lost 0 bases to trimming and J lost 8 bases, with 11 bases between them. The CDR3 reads CASSLGQGAEAFF. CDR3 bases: TGTGCCAGCAGCTTGGGCCAAGGGGCGGAAGCTTTCTTT.

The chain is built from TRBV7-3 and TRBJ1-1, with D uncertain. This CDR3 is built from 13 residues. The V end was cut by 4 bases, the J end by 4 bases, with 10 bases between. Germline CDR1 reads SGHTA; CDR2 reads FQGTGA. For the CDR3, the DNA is TGTGCCAGCAGCTCCAATTCGGGCACTGAAGCTTTCTTT. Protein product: CASSSNSGTEAFF.

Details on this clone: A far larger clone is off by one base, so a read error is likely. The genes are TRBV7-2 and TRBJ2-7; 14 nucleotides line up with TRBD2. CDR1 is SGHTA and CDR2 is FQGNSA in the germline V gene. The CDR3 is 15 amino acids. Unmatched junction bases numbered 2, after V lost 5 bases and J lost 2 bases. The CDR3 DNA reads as TGTGCCAGCAGCGCGGGACTAGCGGGAGCCTACGAGCAGTACTTC. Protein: CASSAGLAGAYEQYF.

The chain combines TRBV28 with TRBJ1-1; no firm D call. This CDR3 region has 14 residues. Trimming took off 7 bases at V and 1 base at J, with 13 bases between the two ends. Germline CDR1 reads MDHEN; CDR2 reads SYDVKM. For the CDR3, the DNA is TGTGCCAGCACCTCGCACTCGGGGAACACTGAAGCTTTCTTT. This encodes CASTSHSGNTEAFF.

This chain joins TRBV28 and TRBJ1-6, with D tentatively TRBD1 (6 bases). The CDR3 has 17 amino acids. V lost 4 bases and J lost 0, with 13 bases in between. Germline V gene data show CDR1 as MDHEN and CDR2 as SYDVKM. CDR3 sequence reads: CASSSQGRSSYNSPLHF. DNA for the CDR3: TGTGCCAGCAGTTCACAGGGAAGAAGCTCCTATAATTCACCCCTCCACTTT.

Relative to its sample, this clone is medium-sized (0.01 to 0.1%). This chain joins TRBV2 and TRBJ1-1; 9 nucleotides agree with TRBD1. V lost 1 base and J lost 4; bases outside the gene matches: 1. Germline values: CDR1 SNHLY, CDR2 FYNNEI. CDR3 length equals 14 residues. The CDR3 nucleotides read TGTGCCAGCAGTGAAGTGACAGGGGGCACTGAAGCTTTCTTT. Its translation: CASSEVTGGTEAFF.

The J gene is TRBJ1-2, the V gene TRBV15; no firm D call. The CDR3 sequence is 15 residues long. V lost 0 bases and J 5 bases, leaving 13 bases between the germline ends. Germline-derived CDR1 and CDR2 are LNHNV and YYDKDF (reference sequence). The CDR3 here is CATSRDRRVEYGYTF. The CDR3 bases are TGTGCCACCAGCAGAGATCGGAGGGTAGAATATGGCTACACCTTC.

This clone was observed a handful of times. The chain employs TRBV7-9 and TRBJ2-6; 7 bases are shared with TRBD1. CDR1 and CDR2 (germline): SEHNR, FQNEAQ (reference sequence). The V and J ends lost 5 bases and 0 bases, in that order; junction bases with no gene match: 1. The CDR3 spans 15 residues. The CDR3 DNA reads TGTGCCAGCAGCCAGGGGGACTCTGGGGCCAACGTCCTGACTTTC. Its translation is CASSQGDSGANVLTF.

For the CDR3, the DNA is TGTGCCACCAGCAGAGCCGGGACGGGAGGGGATACGCAGTATTTT. This codes for CATSRAGTGGDTQYF. V gene TRBV15 combines with J gene TRBJ2-3; 8 positions match TRBD2. The germline V gene encodes CDR1 LNHNV and CDR2 YYDKDF (reference sequence). The CDR3 sequence is 15 residues long. J was trimmed by 6 bases and V by 1 base; bases with no gene match: 6.

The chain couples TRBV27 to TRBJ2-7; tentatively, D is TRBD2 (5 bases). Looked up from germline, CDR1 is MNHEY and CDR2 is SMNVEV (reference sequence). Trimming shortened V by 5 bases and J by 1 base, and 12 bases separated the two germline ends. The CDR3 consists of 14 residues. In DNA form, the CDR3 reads TGTGCCAGCAGTCTAGCTCCTGAGTCCTACGAGCAGTACTTC. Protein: CASSLAPESYEQYF.

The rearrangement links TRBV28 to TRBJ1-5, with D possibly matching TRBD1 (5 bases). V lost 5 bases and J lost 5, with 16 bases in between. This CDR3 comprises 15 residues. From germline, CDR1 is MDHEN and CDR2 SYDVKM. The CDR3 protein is CASSIGGKWDQPQHF. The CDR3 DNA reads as TGTGCCAGCAGTATCGGGGGGAAGTGGGATCAGCCCCAGCATTTT.

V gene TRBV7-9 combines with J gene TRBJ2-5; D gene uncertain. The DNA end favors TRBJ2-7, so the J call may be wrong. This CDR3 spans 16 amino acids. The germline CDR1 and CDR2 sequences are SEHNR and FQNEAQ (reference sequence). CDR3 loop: CASSPLGGPFTYEQYF. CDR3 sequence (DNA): TGTGCCAGCAGCCCGCTAGGCGGTCCCTTTACCTACGAGCAGTACTTC.

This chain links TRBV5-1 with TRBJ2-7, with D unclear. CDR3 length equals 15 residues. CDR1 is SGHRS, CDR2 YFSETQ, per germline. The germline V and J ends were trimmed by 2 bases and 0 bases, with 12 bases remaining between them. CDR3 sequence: CASSFEIGSSYEQYF. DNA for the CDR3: TGCGCCAGCAGCTTTGAGATTGGTTCCTCCTACGAGCAGTACTTC. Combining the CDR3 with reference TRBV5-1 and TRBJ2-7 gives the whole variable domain KAGVTQTPRYLIKTRGQQVTLSCSPISGHRSVSWYQQTPGQGLQFLFEYFSETQRNKGNFPGRFSGRQFSNSRSEMNVSTLELGDSALYLCASSFEIGSSYEQYFGPGTRLTVT.

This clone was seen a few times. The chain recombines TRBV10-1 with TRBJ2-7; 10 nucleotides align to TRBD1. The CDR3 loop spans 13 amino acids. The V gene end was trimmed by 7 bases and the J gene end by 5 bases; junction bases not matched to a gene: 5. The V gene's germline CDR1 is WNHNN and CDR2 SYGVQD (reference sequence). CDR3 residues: CASNPGTGDEQYF. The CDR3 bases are TGCGCCAGCAATCCCGGGACAGGGGACGAGCAGTACTTC.

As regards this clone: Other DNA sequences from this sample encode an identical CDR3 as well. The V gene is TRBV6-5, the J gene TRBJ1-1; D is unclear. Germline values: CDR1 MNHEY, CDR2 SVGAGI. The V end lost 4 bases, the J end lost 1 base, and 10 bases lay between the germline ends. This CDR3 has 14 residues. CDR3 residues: CASSSPRGNTEAFF. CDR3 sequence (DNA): TGTGCCAGCAGTTCCCCACGGGGGAACACTGAAGCTTTCTTT.

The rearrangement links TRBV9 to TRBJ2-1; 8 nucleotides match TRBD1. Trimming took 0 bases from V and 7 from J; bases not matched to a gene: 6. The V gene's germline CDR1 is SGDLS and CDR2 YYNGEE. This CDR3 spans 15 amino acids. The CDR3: CASSVAARQGNEQFF. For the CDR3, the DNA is TGTGCCAGCAGCGTAGCCGCCCGACAGGGGAATGAGCAGTTCTTC. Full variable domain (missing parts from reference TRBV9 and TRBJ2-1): DSGVTQTPKHLITATGQRVTLRCSPRSGDLSVYWYQQSLDQGLQFLIQYYNGEERAKGNILERFSAQQFPDLHSELNLSSLELGDSALYFCASSVAARQGNEQFFGPGTRLTVL.

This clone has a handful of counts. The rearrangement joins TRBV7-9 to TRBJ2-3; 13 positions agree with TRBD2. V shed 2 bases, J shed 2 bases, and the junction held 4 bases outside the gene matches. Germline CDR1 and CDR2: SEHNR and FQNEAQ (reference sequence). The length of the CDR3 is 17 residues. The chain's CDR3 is CASSLRTSGSPTDTQYF. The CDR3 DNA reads TGTGCCAGCAGCTTAAGGACTAGCGGGAGCCCCACAGATACGCAGTATTTT.

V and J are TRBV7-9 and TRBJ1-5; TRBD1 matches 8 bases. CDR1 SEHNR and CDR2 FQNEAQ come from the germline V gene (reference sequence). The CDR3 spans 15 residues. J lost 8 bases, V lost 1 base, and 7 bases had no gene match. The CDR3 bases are TGTGCCAGCAGCTTAGAGGACAGGGCGGGGAAGCCCCAGCATTTT. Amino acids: CASSLEDRAGKPQHF.